This note documents a single TCR beta chain sequence. Trimming cost V 4 bases and J 0 bases, with 16 bases left between them. The germline V gene encodes CDR1 MNHNS and CDR2 SASEGT. The CDR3 is 17 amino acids. In the authors' workflow: Amplification of reference gene primers provided the estimated nucleated cell counts. This table comes from immunoSEQ multiplex PCR, and its TCRdb copy is limited to in-frame clones, with some not included. D and trimming come from the DNA, and the V and J calls and clone size come from that table. The table lists approximately 90,000 clones, approximately 86% of them singletons. This entry comes from a study of blood T cell repertoires in COVID-19. Looking at the study overall: Samples came from the United States, Italy and Spain, spanning acute and convalescent COVID-19. In each case, the material was cDNA or gDNA derived from T cells, B-cell-depleted T cells, or PBMCs.

The TCR comes from an older man with active or convalescent COVID-19. The chain combines TRBV6-1 with TRBJ1-5, with TRBD1 as a possible D gene (5 bases). Source material: peripheral blood. The CDR3 region has the DNA TGTGCCAGCAGTGGGGGGGTCAGAACAAATAGCAATCAGCCCCAGCATTTT. It codes for CASSGGVRTNSNQPQHF.